This T cell receptor (beta chain) was captured in a study of blood T cell repertoires in COVID-19. TCRdb's copy holds only in-frame clones and misses some; the assay was immunoSEQ multiplex PCR. The sample shows about 240,000 clones, about 80% of them seen only once. The CDR3 has 16 amino acids. The V and J ends lost 1 base and 5 bases respectively, with 17 bases between them. Germline V gives CDR1 MNHNS, CDR2 SASEGT. The TCR originated in a woman older than 75 with acute or convalescent COVID-19. The sequenced material came from peripheral blood. The chain couples TRBV6-1 to TRBJ2-5; a possible D gene is TRBD2 (7 bases). CDR3: CASSEVGGRVWETQYF. Here the CDR3 DNA reads TGTGCCAGCAGTGAAGTCGGGGGGCGAGTTTGGGAGACCCAGTACTTC.